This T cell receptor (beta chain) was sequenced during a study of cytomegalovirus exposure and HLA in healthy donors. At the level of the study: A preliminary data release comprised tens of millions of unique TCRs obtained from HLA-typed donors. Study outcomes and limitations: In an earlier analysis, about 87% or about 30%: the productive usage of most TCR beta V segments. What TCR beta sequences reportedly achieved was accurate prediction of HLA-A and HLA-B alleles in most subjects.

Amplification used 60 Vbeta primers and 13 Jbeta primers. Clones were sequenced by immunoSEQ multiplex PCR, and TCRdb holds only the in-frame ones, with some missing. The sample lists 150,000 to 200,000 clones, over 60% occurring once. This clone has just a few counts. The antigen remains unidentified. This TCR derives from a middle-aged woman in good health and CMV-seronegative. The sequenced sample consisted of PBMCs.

CDR3 coding DNA: TGTGCCAGCAGCCTTTCACAGTCCTATGGCTACACCTTC. This gives the protein CASSLSQSYGYTF. V usage is TRBV14 and J usage is TRBJ1-2, with unresolved D. This CDR3 has 13 residues. Looked up from germline, CDR1 is SGHDN and CDR2 is FVKESK. V lost 4 bases, J lost 4 bases, and 10 bases lay in between.